Reported below is one T cell receptor (beta chain). TCRdb's table, derived via immunoSEQ multiplex PCR, lists solely in-frame clones and lacks some. The table includes about 15,000 clones, about four fifths detected once. This entry comes from a study of Tregs in tolerant kidney transplant recipients. V gave up 5 bases and J gave up 0 bases, with 23 bases separating them. The CDR3 length is 19 residues. Germline V gene data show CDR1 as SEHNR and CDR2 as FQNEAQ (reference sequence). Unstimulated Tregs (CD4+CD25+CD127-) and CD4+CD25- non-Tregs were sorted from PBMCs. The sample in question was Tregs from blood, obtained before the transplant. V is TRBV7-9 and J is TRBJ1-3; tentatively, D is TRBD1 (6 bases). The receptor was isolated from a human donor who received a combined kidney and bone marrow transplant. The CDR3 is CASSLIPGGQANSGNTIYF. CDR3 sequence (DNA): TGTGCCAGCAGCCTCATCCCCGGGGGGCAGGCCAACTCTGGAAACACCATATATTTT.